The 22 T cell receptor beta chains reported below all come from one sample, sequenced in a study of blood T cell repertoires in COVID-19. Only in-frame clones appear in the TCRdb table, and some are missing; sequencing was by immunoSEQ multiplex PCR. This table holds roughly 400,000 clones, more than 70% found once. The sample consisted of peripheral blood. These TCRs come from a woman in her sixties with COVID-19, enrolled during active disease.

The V call is TRBV19, the J call TRBJ2-3, with TRBD2 identical over 10 bases. V shed 0 bases, J shed 4 bases, and the junction held 7 bases outside the gene matches. Germline V gene lookup returns CDR1 LNHDA and CDR2 SQIVND (reference sequence). The CDR3 runs 17 residues. CDR3 nucleotide sequence: TGTGCCAGTAGTATAGAAAGAGGAGCGGGGGGGCCAGATACGCAGTATTTT. Translation: CASSIERGAGGPDTQYF.

The V gene is TRBV2, the J gene TRBJ1-2; 9 positions agree with TRBD1. CDR3 size: 14 residues. V lost 4 bases to trimming and J lost 7 bases; unmatched junction nucleotides: 7. Looked up from germline, CDR1 is SNHLY and CDR2 is FYNNEI. The CDR3 loop reads CASSAAGDRVGYTF. In nucleotides, the CDR3 is TGTGCCAGCAGTGCTGCGGGGGACAGGGTTGGCTACACCTTC.

V gene TRBV6-5 combines with J gene TRBJ1-2; 12 bases map to TRBD1. Unmatched junction bases numbered 7, after V lost 6 bases and J lost 5 bases. The V gene's germline CDR1 is MNHEY and CDR2 SVGAGI. The CDR3 covers 15 residues. CDR3 sequence: CASRLRGQGAYGYTF. Here the CDR3 DNA reads TGTGCCAGCAGGCTTCGGGGACAGGGGGCTTATGGCTACACCTTC.

The chain uses TRBV2 and TRBJ2-1; D possibly corresponds to TRBD1 (5 bases). Trimming stripped 7 bases from V and 7 bases from J, with 20 bases between. The CDR3 is 15 residues long. Germline V gene lookup returns CDR1 SNHLY and CDR2 FYNNEI. The CDR3 DNA sequence: TGTGCCAGCACTACTCAGGGTCTGACGTCAAATGAGCAGTTCTTC. Amino acid sequence: CASTTQGLTSNEQFF.

This rearrangement joins TRBV15 to TRBJ2-1, with 7 bases fitting TRBD2. The V and J ends lost 3 bases and 1 base, in that order; junction bases with no gene match: 3. In germline, CDR1 is LNHNV, CDR2 YYDKDF (reference sequence). The CDR3 extends over 15 amino acids. In nucleotides, the CDR3 is TGTGCCACCAGCAGGAGCGGGGTTTCCTACAATGAGCAGTTCTTC. It specifies CATSRSGVSYNEQFF.

The rearrangement links TRBV24-1 to TRBJ1-5; TRBD1 is a possible D gene (6 bases). V gave up 7 bases and J gave up 7 bases, with 16 bases separating them. CDR3 length: 14 amino acids. Germline V gives CDR1 KGHDR, CDR2 SFDVKD. The CDR3 is CATRGQGDLQPQHF. Written as DNA, the CDR3 is TGTGCCACCAGGGGACAAGGAGATTTACAGCCCCAGCATTTT.

The chain carries TRBV2 and TRBJ1-2; TRBD1 might be the D (6 bases). Germline CDR1 is SNHLY and CDR2 is FYNNEI. There are 13 residues in the CDR3. The ends were cut back, 9 bases at V and 8 bases at J, with 19 bases in the middle. The CDR3 DNA is TGTGCCAGAGGGGGTTTGGGGTCCTACGGCTACACCTTC. Translating it yields CARGGLGSYGYTF.

This clone was observed a single time. V and J are TRBV4-1 and TRBJ2-3; 7 bases are shared with TRBD1. CDR1 MGHRA and CDR2 YSYEKL come from the germline V gene. V lost 0 bases to trimming and J lost 6 bases; unmatched junction nucleotides: 12. The CDR3 contains 17 residues. The CDR3 DNA sequence: TGCGCCAGCAGCCAAGATCGAGGTAACAGGGGTCGGGATACGCAGTATTTT. It yields the protein CASSQDRGNRGRDTQYF.

This clone was counted once. The J gene is TRBJ2-3, the V gene TRBV10-3, with 7 nucleotides matching TRBD1. CDR3 length: 14 amino acids. The junction had 6 bases not matched to a gene; V was cut back by 4 bases and J by 5 bases. Germline V CDR1 and CDR2: ENHRY, SYGVKD. CDR3 protein: CAISGRDSGDTQYF. In DNA form, the CDR3 reads TGTGCCATCAGTGGCCGGGACAGTGGAGATACGCAGTATTTT.

The genes are TRBV29-1 and TRBJ2-5; D is possibly TRBD1 (6 bases). V lost 7 bases and J 9 bases, leaving 15 bases between the germline ends. CDR3 size: 11 residues. Germline CDR1 is SQVTM and CDR2 is ANQGSEA. CDR3 residues: CSAGDTRAQYF. The CDR3 DNA reads as TGCAGCGCTGGGGACACCCGAGCCCAGTACTTC.

The chain employs TRBV15 and TRBJ2-1; 8 bases are a match to TRBD2. From germline, CDR1 is LNHNV and CDR2 YYDKDF (reference sequence). The CDR3 has 13 residues. Germline trimming cut 8 bases from V and 5 bases from J; bases unmatched to any gene: 5. This CDR3 reads CATDSGANNEQFF. CDR3 nucleotide sequence: TGTGCCACCGATAGCGGGGCCAACAATGAGCAGTTCTTC.

The chain joins TRBV7-3 to TRBJ2-1; tentatively, D is TRBD2 (6 bases). This CDR3 has 13 residues. Germline V CDR1 and CDR2: SGHTA, FQGTGA. V shed 7 bases and J shed 4 bases, with 11 bases lying between them. The CDR3 loop is CASTSGVYNEQFF. The CDR3 DNA sequence: TGTGCCAGCACGTCGGGGGTATACAATGAGCAGTTCTTC.

This chain links TRBV12-3 or TRBV12-4 with TRBJ1-3; no reliable D call. Trimming removed 5 bases from V and 5 bases from J, with 10 bases in between. The CDR3 loop spans 13 amino acids. CDR3 nucleotide sequence: TGTGCCAGCAGTATCCCCCCTCGAAACACCATATATTTT. Its protein is CASSIPPRNTIYF.

The chain recombines TRBV5-1 with TRBJ2-1; 12 bases line up with TRBD2. Germline CDR1 is SGHRS and CDR2 is YFSETQ. The CDR3 is 15 residues long. The V gene end was trimmed by 0 bases and the J gene end by 8 bases; junction bases not matched to a gene: 3. Written as DNA, the CDR3 is TGCGCCAGCAGCTTGGTCTCTAGCGGGGGGGATGAGCAGTTCTTC. Translated: CASSLVSSGGDEQFF.

The gene calls are TRBV4-1 and TRBJ2-3, with D possibly matching TRBD1 (6 bases). This CDR3 has 16 residues. Per germline, CDR1 MGHRA and CDR2 YSYEKL. The V and J ends lost 2 bases and 6 bases respectively, with 18 bases between them. In nucleotides, the CDR3 is TGCGCCAGCAGCCAATACCCAGGGGAAGGCATGGATACGCAGTATTTT. This encodes CASSQYPGEGMDTQYF.

The rearrangement uses TRBV18 and TRBJ1-3; 11 bases map to TRBD1. With V trimmed by 2 bases and J by 0 bases, 6 bases remained unmatched. The CDR3 runs 18 residues. Germline-derived CDR1 and CDR2 are KGHSH and LQKENI. The CDR3 is CASSPYGDRGSSGNTIYF. In DNA form, the CDR3 reads TGTGCCAGCTCACCATACGGGGACAGGGGGAGCTCTGGAAACACCATATATTTT.

This chain connects TRBV28 to TRBJ2-3, with a tentative D call TRBD1 (6 bases). The CDR3 has 15 residues. V lost 0 bases to trimming and J lost 4 bases, with 11 bases between them. The germline gives CDR1 MDHEN, CDR2 SYDVKM. CDR3 sequence (DNA): TGTGCCAGCAGTTTATGGGGGTCAGGGGCAGATACGCAGTATTTT. Translating it yields CASSLWGSGADTQYF.

This chain uses TRBV4-1 with TRBJ1-6; the match to TRBD1 covers 9 bases. Germline assignment: CDR1 MGHRA and CDR2 YSYEKL. The CDR3 sequence is 16 residues long. The junction had 4 bases not matched to a gene; V was cut back by 0 bases and J by 7 bases. The CDR3 region is CASSQEQGAKNSPLHF. The CDR3 DNA follows: TGCGCCAGCAGCCAAGAACAGGGGGCGAAGAATTCACCCCTCCACTTT.

The chain combines TRBV5-4 with TRBJ2-2, with 10 nucleotides matching TRBD1. The CDR3 has 16 amino acids. CDR1 and CDR2 (germline): SGHNT, YYREEE (reference sequence). Trimming at V came to 7 bases and at J to 7 bases, leaving 13 bases not matched to a gene. The CDR3 region is CASVHRQGAIDGELFF. The CDR3 DNA reads as TGTGCCAGCGTCCACCGACAGGGGGCGATCGACGGGGAGCTGTTTTTT.

The chain employs TRBV3-1 (or the pseudogene TRBV3-2) and TRBJ2-1; 9 bases map to TRBD1. The CDR3 spans 16 residues. Germline loops: CDR1 LGHDT, CDR2 YNNKEL (reference sequence). The J segment lost 7 bases and the V segment lost 5 bases, leaving 12 bases of the junction unmatched. The CDR3 DNA reads TGTGCCAGCAGCTCCCGGACAGGGGAAGCGCGGAATGAGCAGTTCTTC. Translation gives CASSSRTGEARNEQFF.

This chain uses TRBV6-5 with TRBJ2-1, with D unclear. In germline, CDR1 is MNHEY, CDR2 SVGAGI. This CDR3 has 16 residues. V was trimmed by 2 bases and J by 4 bases, leaving 15 bases between them. DNA of the CDR3: TGTGCCAGCAGTTACGGGCCCCCCCGAGATTACAATGAGCAGTTCTTC. This sequence encodes CASSYGPPRDYNEQFF.

The V and J genes are TRBV24-1 and TRBJ1-5; a possible D gene is TRBD1 (5 bases). This CDR3 has 13 residues. Trimming shortened V by 7 bases and J by 6 bases, and 12 bases separated the two germline ends. CDR1 and CDR2 from the germline V gene are KGHDR and SFDVKD. CDR3 residues: CATSRGGFQPQHF. As DNA, the CDR3 is TGTGCCACCAGCCGGGGGGGGTTTCAGCCCCAGCATTTT.